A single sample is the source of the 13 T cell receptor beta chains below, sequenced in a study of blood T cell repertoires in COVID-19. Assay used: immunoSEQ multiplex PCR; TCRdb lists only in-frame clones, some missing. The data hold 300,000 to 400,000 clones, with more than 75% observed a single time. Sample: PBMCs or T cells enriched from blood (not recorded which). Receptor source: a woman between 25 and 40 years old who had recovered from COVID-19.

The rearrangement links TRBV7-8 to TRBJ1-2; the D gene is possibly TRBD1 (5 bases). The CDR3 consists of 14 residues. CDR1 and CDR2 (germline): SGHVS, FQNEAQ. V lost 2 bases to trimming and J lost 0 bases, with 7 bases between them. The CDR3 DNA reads TGTGCCAGCAGCTTAAGGGGCTCTAACTATGGCTACACCTTC. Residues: CASSLRGSNYGYTF.

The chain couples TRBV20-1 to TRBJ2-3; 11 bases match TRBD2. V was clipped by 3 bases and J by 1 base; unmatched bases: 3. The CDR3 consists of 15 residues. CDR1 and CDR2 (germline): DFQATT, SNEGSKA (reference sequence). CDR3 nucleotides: TGCAGTGCTAGTACGGGACTAGCGGGCACAGATACGCAGTATTTT. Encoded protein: CSASTGLAGTDTQYF.

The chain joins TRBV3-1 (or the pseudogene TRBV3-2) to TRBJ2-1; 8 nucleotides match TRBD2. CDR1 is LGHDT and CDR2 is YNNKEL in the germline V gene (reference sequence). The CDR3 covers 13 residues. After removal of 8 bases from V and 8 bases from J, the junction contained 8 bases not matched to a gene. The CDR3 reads CASGGGPGYEQFF. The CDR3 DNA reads TGTGCCAGCGGCGGGGGGCCTGGGTATGAGCAGTTCTTC.

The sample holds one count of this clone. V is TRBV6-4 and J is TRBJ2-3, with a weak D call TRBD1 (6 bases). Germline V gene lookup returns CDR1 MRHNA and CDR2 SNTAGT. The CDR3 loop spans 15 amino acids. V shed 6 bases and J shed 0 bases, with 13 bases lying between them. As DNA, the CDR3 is TGTGCCAGCAGCGTCAGAGGGGGAAGCACAGATACGCAGTATTTT. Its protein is CASSVRGGSTDTQYF.

The CDR3 nucleotides read TGTGCCAGCAGCCAACGGAGTGGAGAGCAGTTCTTC. Translating gives CASSQRSGEQFF. This chain uses TRBV11-3 with TRBJ2-1, with D unclear. The CDR3 has 12 residues. The germline V gene encodes CDR1 SGHNT and CDR2 YENEEA. V gave up 5 bases and J gave up 10 bases, with 12 bases separating them.

CDR3 residues: CASSSERLDRDTPEKLFF. Here the CDR3 DNA reads TGTGCCAGCAGTTCGGAAAGGCTCGACAGGGATACCCCTGAAAAACTGTTTTTT. The gene calls are TRBV28 and TRBJ1-4; TRBD1 matches 7 bases. CDR3 length: 18 amino acids. V lost 4 bases and J lost 7; bases outside the gene matches: 18. Germline V gene data show CDR1 as MDHEN and CDR2 as SYDVKM. Combining the CDR3 with reference TRBV28 and TRBJ1-4 gives the whole variable domain DVKVTQSSRYLVKRTGEKVFLECVQDMDHENMFWYRQDPGLGLRLIYFSYDVKMKEKGDIPEGYSVSREKKERFSLILESASTNQTSMYLCASSSERLDRDTPEKLFFGSGTQLSVL.

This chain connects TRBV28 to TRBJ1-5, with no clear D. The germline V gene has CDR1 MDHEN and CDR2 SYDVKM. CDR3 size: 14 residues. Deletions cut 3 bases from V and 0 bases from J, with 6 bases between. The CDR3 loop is CASSLRISNQPQHF. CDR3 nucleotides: TGTGCCAGCAGTTTGAGGATTAGCAATCAGCCCCAGCATTTT.

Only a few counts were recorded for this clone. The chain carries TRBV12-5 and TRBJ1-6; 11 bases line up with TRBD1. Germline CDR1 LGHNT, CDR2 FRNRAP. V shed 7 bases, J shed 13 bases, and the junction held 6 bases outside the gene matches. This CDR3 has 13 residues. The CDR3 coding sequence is TGTGCTAGTGTCATGGGACAGGGGGTGCCCCTCCACTTT. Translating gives CASVMGQGVPLHF. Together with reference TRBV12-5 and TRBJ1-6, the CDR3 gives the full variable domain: DARVTQTPRHKVTEMGQEVTMRCQPILGHNTVFWYRQTMMQGLELLAYFRNRAPLDDSGMPKDRFSAEMPDATLATLKIQPSEPRDSAVYFCASVMGQGVPLHFGNGTRLTVT.

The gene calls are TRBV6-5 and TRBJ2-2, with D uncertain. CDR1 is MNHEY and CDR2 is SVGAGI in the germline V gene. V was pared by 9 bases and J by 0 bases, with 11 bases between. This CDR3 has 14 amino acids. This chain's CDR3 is CASLPMANTGELFF. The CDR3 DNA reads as TGTGCCAGTCTCCCTATGGCGAACACCGGGGAGCTGTTTTTT.

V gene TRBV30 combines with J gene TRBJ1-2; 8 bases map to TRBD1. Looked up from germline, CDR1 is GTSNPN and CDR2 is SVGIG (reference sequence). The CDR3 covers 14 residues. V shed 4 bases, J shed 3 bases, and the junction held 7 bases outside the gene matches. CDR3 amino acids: CAWTPGGSYYGYTF. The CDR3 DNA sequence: TGTGCCTGGACCCCAGGGGGCAGCTACTATGGCTACACCTTC.

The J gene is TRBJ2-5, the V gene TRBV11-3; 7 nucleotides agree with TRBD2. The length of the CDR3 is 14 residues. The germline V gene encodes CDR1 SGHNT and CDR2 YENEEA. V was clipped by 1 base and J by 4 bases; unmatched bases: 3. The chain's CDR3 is CASSLGGRVETQYF. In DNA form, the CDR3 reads TGTGCCAGCAGCTTAGGAGGGAGGGTAGAGACCCAGTACTTC.

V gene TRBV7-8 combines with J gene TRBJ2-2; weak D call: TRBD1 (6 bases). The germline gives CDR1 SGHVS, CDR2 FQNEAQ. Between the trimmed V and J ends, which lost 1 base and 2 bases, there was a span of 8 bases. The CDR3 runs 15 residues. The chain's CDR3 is CASSLGQVNTGELFF. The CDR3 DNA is TGTGCCAGCAGCTTAGGACAGGTCAACACCGGGGAGCTGTTTTTT.

The CDR3 spells CASSSRDSPRFEQYF. The CDR3 bases are TGTGCCAGCAGTTCCAGAGACAGTCCAAGGTTCGAGCAGTACTTC. The V and J genes are TRBV27 and TRBJ2-7; D might be TRBD1 (5 bases). V gave up 4 bases and J gave up 6 bases, with 19 bases separating them. There are 15 residues in the CDR3. Germline loops: CDR1 MNHEY, CDR2 SMNVEV (reference sequence).